The 14 T cell receptor beta chains reported below all come from one sample, sequenced in a study of T cell responses to AZD1222 COVID-19 vaccine. Profiling relied on immunoSEQ multiplex PCR, and the TCRdb table lists in-frame clones only, not all of them. The top ten clones hold 9.5% to 15% of a sample with 130,000 to 150,000 clones, 93% of them seen once. Material: peripheral blood, obtained after recovery from COVID-19. These TCRs come from an adult who had recovered from COVID-19.

This chain joins TRBV6-2 or TRBV6-3 and TRBJ1-1; 8 bases agree with TRBD1. CDR1 is MNHEY and CDR2 is SVGEGT in the germline V gene. The V gene end was trimmed by 5 bases and the J gene end by 8 bases; junction bases not matched to a gene: 1. This CDR3 contains 11 residues. The CDR3 spells CASSRTGEAFF. The CDR3 bases are TGTGCCAGCAGTAGGACAGGGGAAGCTTTCTTT.

This clone has a handful of counts. Here the CDR3 reads CASSLEYREETQYF. CDR3 coding DNA: TGCGCCAGCAGCTTGGAATACAGAGAAGAGACCCAGTACTTC. The rearrangement uses TRBV5-1 and TRBJ2-5; D not certain. The V end lost 0 bases, the J end lost 3 bases, and 9 bases lay between the germline ends. The CDR3 is 14 amino acids. CDR1 and CDR2 from the germline V gene are SGHRS and YFSETQ.

This chain connects TRBV28 to TRBJ1-5; 8 bases are shared with TRBD1. Losses at the gene ends were 5 bases for V and 4 bases for J; bases not matched to a gene: 7. CDR3 size: 15 residues. From germline, CDR1 is MDHEN and CDR2 SYDVKM. In nucleotides, the CDR3 is TGTGCCAGCAGTCGAGGACAGGGTTGGAATCAGCCCCAGCATTTT. Its translation is CASSRGQGWNQPQHF.

The rearrangement links TRBV7-9 to TRBJ1-4; tentative D call: TRBD1 (6 bases). Deletions cut 3 bases from V and 7 bases from J, with 12 bases between. Germline CDR1 is SEHNR and CDR2 is FQNEAQ (reference sequence). There are 14 residues in the CDR3. In DNA form, the CDR3 reads TGTGCCAGCAGCTTTGTAGGGGGTAGTGAAAAACTGTTTTTT. Encoded protein: CASSFVGGSEKLFF.

The chain joins TRBV27 to TRBJ1-2; a weak D match, TRBD1 (5 bases). Per the germline V gene, CDR1 is MNHEY and CDR2 is SMNVEV (reference sequence). The CDR3 length is 15 residues. The V gene lost 5 bases and the J gene lost 3 bases, with 16 bases spanning the gap. CDR3 DNA: TGTGCCAGCAGTCCCCTGGGCGCAGGGTACTATGGCTACACCTTC. Residues: CASSPLGAGYYGYTF.

This sequence joins TRBV12-2 and TRBJ2-5; the table calls TRBD1, which could not be checked here. TRBV12-2 is flagged as a pseudogene. The CDR3 consists of 14 residues. CDR3 coding DNA: TGTGCAAGCGGATCAGGACAGAGAGCAGAGACCCAGTACTTC. Protein sequence: CASGSGQRAETQYF.

This clone was counted a single time. J is TRBJ2-3 and V is TRBV28; D gene ambiguous. Trimming cost V 2 bases and J 2 bases, with 5 bases left between them. This CDR3 has 13 amino acids. Germline V lookup: CDR1 MDHEN, CDR2 SYDVKM. CDR3 nucleotides: TGTGCCAGCAGTTTACCCGCCACAGATACGCAGTATTTT. This gives the protein CASSLPATDTQYF. Based on the CDR3 plus reference TRBV28 and TRBJ2-3, the full variable domain is DVKVTQSSRYLVKRTGEKVFLECVQDMDHENMFWYRQDPGLGLRLIYFSYDVKMKEKGDIPEGYSVSREKKERFSLILESASTNQTSMYLCASSLPATDTQYFGPGTRLTVL.

This clone was recorded once. The rearrangement links TRBV29-1 to TRBJ1-1; no definite D call. This CDR3 region has 12 residues. With 6 bases removed from V and 9 bases from J, the gap between germline ends came to 17 bases. Germline assignment: CDR1 SQVTM and CDR2 ANQGSEA. The DNA of the CDR3 is TGCAGCGTGAACCCCGGACCCGGCCAAGCTTTCTTT. It yields the protein CSVNPGPGQAFF. Complete variable domain (other parts from reference TRBV29-1 and TRBJ1-1): SAVISQKPSRDICQRGTSLTIQCQVDSQVTMMFWYRQQPGQSLTLIATANQGSEATYESGFVIDKFPISRPNLTFSTLTVSNMSPEDSSIYLCSVNPGPGQAFFGQGTRLTVV.

This clone was observed a single time. The chain employs TRBV10-3 and TRBJ1-3, with D possibly TRBD1 on 5 matching bases. The ends were cut back, 7 bases at V and 2 bases at J, with 12 bases in the middle. The CDR3 runs 14 residues. Germline V gives CDR1 ENHRY, CDR2 SYGVKD. The CDR3 DNA reads TGTGCCATCACCTTTATCAGGGCTGGAAACACCATATATTTT. It is translated as CAITFIRAGNTIYF.

This chain joins TRBV9 and TRBJ2-5; 8 bases line up with TRBD2. The germline gives CDR1 SGDLS, CDR2 YYNGEE. The CDR3 loop spans 15 amino acids. The V gene end was trimmed by 1 base and the J gene end by 2 bases; junction bases not matched to a gene: 4. Written as DNA, the CDR3 is TGTGCCAGCAGCGTATCGGGAGGGCGTCAAGAGACCCAGTACTTC. Residues: CASSVSGGRQETQYF.

CDR3 nucleotides: TGTGCCACCAGCAGAGATCGCCTTAGCGGGTCCGCCTATTCCTACGAGCAGTACTTC. Its protein is CATSRDRLSGSAYSYEQYF. The rearrangement uses TRBV15 and TRBJ2-7; 7 nucleotides match TRBD2. V lost 0 bases to trimming and J lost 1 base; unmatched junction nucleotides: 15. CDR3 length equals 19 residues. Germline lookup yields CDR1 LNHNV and CDR2 YYDKDF (reference sequence).

The V gene is TRBV6-5, the J gene TRBJ2-2, with D perhaps TRBD1 (6 bases). The V gene's germline CDR1 is MNHEY and CDR2 SVGAGI. The CDR3 runs 14 residues. Deletions cut 8 bases from V and 5 bases from J, with 15 bases between. The CDR3 protein is CASGAQGSTGELFF. The CDR3 DNA is TGTGCCAGCGGGGCGCAGGGGAGTACCGGGGAGCTGTTTTTT.

V gene TRBV20-1 combines with J gene TRBJ1-2; TRBD1 is a possible D gene (5 bases). Trimming stripped 2 bases from V and 8 bases from J, with 9 bases between. The germline V gene encodes CDR1 DFQATT and CDR2 SNEGSKA (reference sequence). The CDR3 sequence is 11 residues long. The CDR3 loop reads CSARQGEGYTF. CDR3 DNA sequence: TGCAGTGCTAGACAGGGAGAGGGCTACACCTTC.

This clone was observed a single time. CDR3 residues: CAWRGLATQYF. DNA of the CDR3: TGTGCCTGGAGGGGGTTGGCAACCCAGTACTTC. The chain links TRBV30 to TRBJ2-5; D call uncertain. This CDR3 contains 11 residues. Germline assignment: CDR1 GTSNPN and CDR2 SVGIG (reference sequence). Trimming removed 3 bases at V and 8 bases at J, with 10 bases between. The full variable domain, in which reference TRBV30 and TRBJ2-5 provide the parts outside the CDR3, is SQTIHQWPATLVQPVGSPLSLECTVEGTSNPNLYWYRQAAGRGLQLLFYSVGIGQISSEVPQNLSASRPQDRQFILSSKKLLLSDSGFYLCAWRGLATQYFGPGTRLLVL.